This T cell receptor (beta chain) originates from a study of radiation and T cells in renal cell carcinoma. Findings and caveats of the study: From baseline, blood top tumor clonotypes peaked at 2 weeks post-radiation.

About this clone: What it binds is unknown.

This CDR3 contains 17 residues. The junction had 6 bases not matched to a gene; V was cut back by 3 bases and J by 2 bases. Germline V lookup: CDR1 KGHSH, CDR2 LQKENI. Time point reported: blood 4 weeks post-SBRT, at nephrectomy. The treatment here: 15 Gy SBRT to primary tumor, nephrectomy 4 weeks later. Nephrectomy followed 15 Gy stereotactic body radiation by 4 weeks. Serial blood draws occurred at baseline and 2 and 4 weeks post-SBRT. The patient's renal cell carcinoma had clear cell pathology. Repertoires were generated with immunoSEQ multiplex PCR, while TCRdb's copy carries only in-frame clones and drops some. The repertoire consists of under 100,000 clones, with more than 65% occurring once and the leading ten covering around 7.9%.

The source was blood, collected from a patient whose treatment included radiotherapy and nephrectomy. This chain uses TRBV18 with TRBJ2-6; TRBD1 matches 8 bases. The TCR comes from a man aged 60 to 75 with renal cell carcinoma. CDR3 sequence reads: CASSPDRALAGANVLTF. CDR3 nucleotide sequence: TGTGCCAGCTCACCGGACAGGGCTTTGGCTGGGGCCAACGTCCTGACTTTC.